This T cell receptor beta chain came from a study of low-dose radiotherapy and immunotherapy resistance in tumors. Many counts were recorded for this clonotype. The length of the CDR3 is 15 residues. Trimming left V 4 bases short and J 6 bases short, with 19 bases between. Looked up from germline, CDR1 is SGDLS and CDR2 is YYNGEE. Primers targeting TRAV and TRBV primed first-strand cDNA, covering alpha and beta chains. It was with a constant-region primer and a V-primer adapter that TCRs were amplified over about 19 PCR cycles. Using its own MiXCR run on the reads, TCRdb lists one record per CDR3 protein. This sample carries around 100,000 distinct CDR3 sequences, roughly 20% of them seen once, and the ten largest clones take over 10%. Time point noted: after trial treatment. Treatment reported: LDRT plus nivolumab, ipilimumab, low-dose cyclophosphamide and aspirin (RACIN trial).

Sample: PBMCs, taken after low-dose radiotherapy plus immunotherapy. The rearrangement joins TRBV9 to TRBJ1-2; D perhaps matches TRBD1 (5 bases). The clonotype comes from a female donor with ovarian cancer. The CDR3 reads CASSPWTYSGDGYTF. In DNA form, the CDR3 reads TGTGCCAGCAGCCCCTGGACATATTCGGGGGATGGCTACACCTTC.